These 10 T cell receptor beta chains were sequenced from one sample in a study of OX40 agonist ivuxolimab in advanced cancers. The table came from immunoSEQ multiplex PCR; TCRdb's copy has only in-frame clones and leaves some out. This table has tens of thousands of clones, roughly 90% appearing once. The sample consisted of CD4+ or CD8+ T cells sorted from blood, taken in a trial of the OX40 agonist ivuxolimab. Receptor source: an adult with an advanced solid tumor such as melanoma, head and neck, liver or kidney cancer.

This clone was seen a single time. The rearrangement links TRBV20-1 to TRBJ2-5; the D is unclear. The CDR3 is made up of 10 amino acids. Germline loops: CDR1 DFQATT, CDR2 SNEGSKA (reference sequence). Trimming pared 3 bases from V and 5 bases from J, leaving 4 bases between. The CDR3 sequence: CSASFETQYF. The CDR3 region has the DNA TGCAGTGCTAGTTTCGAGACCCAGTACTTC.

This clone is a singleton in its sample. The chain couples TRBV9 to TRBJ1-2; 10 nucleotides agree with TRBD1. Germline trimming cut 3 bases from V and 8 bases from J; bases unmatched to any gene: 10. This CDR3 has 15 amino acids. The germline gives CDR1 SGDLS, CDR2 YYNGEE. CDR3 in DNA: TGTGCCAGCAGCGCTAAGGACAGGGGGGTACGGGGCTACACCTTC. Translation gives CASSAKDRGVRGYTF.

The chain couples TRBV5-1 to TRBJ1-1; D is ambiguous. This CDR3 has 13 residues. Germline V gene sequence: CDR1 SGHRS, CDR2 YFSETQ. Trimming took 1 base from V and 0 from J, leaving 4 bases between them. In DNA form, the CDR3 reads TGCGCCAGCAGCTTGACGGTGAACACTGAAGCTTTCTTT. It is translated as CASSLTVNTEAFF.

This chain connects TRBV2 to TRBJ1-3; D remains unclear. Deletions cut 7 bases from V and 2 bases from J, with 9 bases between. The germline CDR1 and CDR2 sequences are SNHLY and FYNNEI. The CDR3 covers 13 residues. For the CDR3, the DNA is TGTGCCAGCAATTCTGGGCCTGGAAACACCATATATTTT. As protein: CASNSGPGNTIYF.

The gene calls are TRBV6-5 and TRBJ1-1; D ambiguous. The CDR3 sequence is 14 residues long. Trimming cost V 0 bases and J 11 bases, with 16 bases left between them. Looked up from germline, CDR1 is MNHEY and CDR2 is SVGAGI. The CDR3 coding sequence is TGTGCCAGCAGTTACTCGACGACTCCATTCGTGGCTTTCTTT. It specifies CASSYSTTPFVAFF.

The genes are TRBV19 and TRBJ1-5, with D possibly being TRBD1 (5 bases). The CDR3 runs 13 residues. Germline V gene data show CDR1 as LNHDA and CDR2 as SQIVND (reference sequence). With 3 bases removed from V and 7 bases from J, the gap between germline ends came to 10 bases. The CDR3 sequence is CASSIIEGQPQHF. CDR3 nucleotide sequence: TGTGCCAGTAGTATTATCGAGGGGCAGCCCCAGCATTTT.

This chain links TRBV2 with TRBJ2-7, with D possibly being TRBD2 (5 bases). This CDR3 region has 13 residues. The V end was cut by 6 bases, the J end by 0 bases, with 9 bases between. Germline-derived CDR1 and CDR2 are SNHLY and FYNNEI. DNA of the CDR3: TGTGCCAGCAGGGTAGGACTCTCCTACGAGCAGTACTTC. It encodes CASRVGLSYEQYF.

The chain joins TRBV2 to TRBJ1-5; D unresolved. From germline, CDR1 is SNHLY and CDR2 FYNNEI. V dropped 3 bases and J dropped 2 bases, with 8 bases sitting between them. The CDR3 extends over 14 amino acids. As DNA, the CDR3 is TGTGCCAGCAGTGACACTGGGGGCAATCAGCCCCAGCATTTT. Translated, it gives CASSDTGGNQPQHF.

The V gene is TRBV9, the J gene TRBJ2-3; no clear D gene. With 9 bases removed from V and 7 bases from J, the gap between germline ends came to 18 bases. CDR3 length: 13 residues. CDR1 SGDLS and CDR2 YYNGEE come from the germline V gene. CDR3 bases: TGTGCCATTGACCGTACCCGGGCTAATACGCAGTATTTT. Translation gives CAIDRTRANTQYF.

The chain couples TRBV28 to TRBJ2-2; D remains unclear. CDR3 size: 13 residues. V dropped 6 bases and J dropped 6 bases, with 11 bases sitting between them. The V gene's germline CDR1 is MDHEN and CDR2 SYDVKM. The CDR3 DNA follows: TGTGCCAGCAGCCCCCCGAAGGCCGGGGAGCTGTTTTTT. Translated, it gives CASSPPKAGELFF.